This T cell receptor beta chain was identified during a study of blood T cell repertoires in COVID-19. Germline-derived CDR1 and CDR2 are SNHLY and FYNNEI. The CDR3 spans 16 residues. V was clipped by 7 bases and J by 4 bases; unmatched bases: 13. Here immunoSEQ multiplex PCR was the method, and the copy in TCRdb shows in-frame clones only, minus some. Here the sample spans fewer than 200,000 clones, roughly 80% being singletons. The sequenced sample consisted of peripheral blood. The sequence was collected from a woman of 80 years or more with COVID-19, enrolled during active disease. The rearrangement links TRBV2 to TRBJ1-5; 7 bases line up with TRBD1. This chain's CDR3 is CASMSEGAPINQPQHF. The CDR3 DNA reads TGTGCCAGCATGTCGGAGGGGGCCCCGATAAATCAGCCCCAGCATTTT.